Following are 21 T cell receptor beta chains from one sample sequenced in a study of monozygotic twins with inflammatory bowel disease. Using the 5' RACE reads, TCRdb records one entry per CDR3 protein without DNA. This repertoire comprises nearly 450,000 distinct CDR3 sequences; its ten largest clones make up 2% to 3%. The sequenced material came from blood. All receptors derive from a human donor with ulcerative colitis or Crohn's disease, or a healthy co-twin of an affected twin (not recorded which).

The V gene is TRBV19, the J gene TRBJ1-2. Germline lookup yields CDR1 LNHDA and CDR2 SQIVND (reference sequence). The CDR3 is 16 amino acids. The CDR3 is CASKGPTTQPDYGYTF.

The chain is built from TRBV20-1 and TRBJ1-5; TCRdb's assignment of TRBD1 cannot be checked, as there is no DNA. This CDR3 spans 13 amino acids. CDR1 is DFQATT and CDR2 is SNEGSKA in the germline V gene (reference sequence). The CDR3 sequence: CSAHRGSNQPQHF.

V usage is TRBV20-1 and J usage is TRBJ1-1; TCRdb selects TRBD1, and the lack of DNA leaves this call unchecked. The CDR3 length is 14 residues. CDR1 is DFQATT, CDR2 SNEGSKA, per germline (reference sequence). Here the CDR3 reads CSAPMTGTNTEAFF.

The chain combines TRBV7-2 with TRBJ2-2. CDR1 and CDR2 (germline): SGHTA, FQGNSA. This CDR3 is built from 15 residues. CDR3 in amino acids: CASSLQQTNTGELFF.

This CDR3 reads CSATSNNQPQHF. V is TRBV20-1 and J is TRBJ1-5. This CDR3 is built from 12 residues. Germline loops: CDR1 DFQATT, CDR2 SNEGSKA (reference sequence).

The rearrangement joins TRBV7-2 to TRBJ2-7; the TCRdb D gene call, TRBD1, has no DNA to confirm it. Per the germline V gene, CDR1 is SGHTA and CDR2 is FQGNSA. The CDR3 covers 14 residues. The CDR3: CASSSAQGDHEQYF.

The chain links TRBV18 to TRBJ2-7. The CDR3 contains 14 residues. Per the germline V gene, CDR1 is KGHSH and CDR2 is LQKENI. CDR3 sequence: CASSPPESSYEQYF.

The rearrangement links TRBV18 to TRBJ2-3; TCRdb gives TRBD1 as the D gene, but with no DNA this cannot be confirmed. The CDR3 is 16 amino acids. Germline CDR1 and CDR2: KGHSH and LQKENI. The chain's CDR3 is CASSPVTGAHTDTQYF.

The chain links TRBV12-5 to TRBJ2-2; TCRdb lists TRBD1, though no DNA is available to test this call. Looked up from germline, CDR1 is LGHNT and CDR2 is FRNRAP. CDR3 length equals 16 residues. CDR3: CASGTGPGTNTGELFF.

The chain combines TRBV18 with TRBJ1-1; as DNA is missing, the TRBD1 call by TCRdb cannot be tested. The CDR3 runs 14 residues. Germline V CDR1 and CDR2: KGHSH, LQKENI. The CDR3 region is CASSPGFGATEAFF.

The chain carries TRBV11-2 and TRBJ2-7. From germline, CDR1 is SGHAT and CDR2 FQNNGV. This CDR3 has 13 amino acids. The CDR3 reads CASRGQTNYEQYF.

The chain is built from TRBV12-3 or TRBV12-4 and TRBJ1-5; TCRdb's D call, TRBD1, is unchecked because there is no DNA. The CDR3 runs to 12 residues. The CDR3 reads CASSSPAMPQHF.

The gene calls are TRBV5-4 and TRBJ2-1; the D call from TCRdb, TRBD1, cannot be confirmed without DNA. Germline V lookup: CDR1 SGHNT, CDR2 YYREEE (reference sequence). The length of the CDR3 is 14 residues. This CDR3 is CASSWRQGRNEQFF.

This rearrangement joins TRBV5-1 to TRBJ2-7. Germline V CDR1 and CDR2: SGHRS, YFSETQ. This CDR3 region has 13 residues. CDR3: CASSSNHNYEQYF.

V and J are TRBV10-3 and TRBJ2-5; the D call from TCRdb, TRBD2, cannot be confirmed without DNA. The CDR3 sequence is 12 residues long. CDR1 and CDR2 (germline): ENHRY, SYGVKD. The CDR3 protein is CAISGREETQYF.

V usage is TRBV5-6 and J usage is TRBJ2-1; no DNA is available, so the TRBD2 call from TCRdb remains unchecked. CDR1 SGHDT and CDR2 YYEEEE come from the germline V gene. This CDR3 has 16 amino acids. The CDR3: CASSRGGGVGYNEQFF.

J is TRBJ1-4 and V is TRBV20-1. Germline assignment: CDR1 DFQATT and CDR2 SNEGSKA (reference sequence). This CDR3 region has 17 residues. The CDR3 sequence: CSAREEGSGATNEKLFF.

The rearrangement joins TRBV5-1 to TRBJ1-5. This CDR3 region has 13 residues. CDR1 is SGHRS and CDR2 is YFSETQ in the germline V gene. The CDR3: CASSPNLGQPQHF.

The CDR3 is CASSMGMNTEAFF. V usage is TRBV5-1 and J usage is TRBJ1-1. The CDR3 covers 13 residues. The V gene's germline CDR1 is SGHRS and CDR2 YFSETQ.

The gene calls are TRBV6-6 and TRBJ1-2; TCRdb proposes TRBD1, but this gene call is untestable without DNA. The CDR3 contains 13 residues. Germline V gene sequence: CDR1 MNHNY, CDR2 SVGAGI (reference sequence). CDR3 in amino acids: CASSMDSLYGYTF.

The chain employs TRBV20-1 and TRBJ2-3; there is no DNA to check the TCRdb D call of TRBD2. Germline V gene sequence: CDR1 DFQATT, CDR2 SNEGSKA (reference sequence). There are 16 residues in the CDR3. This CDR3 is CSAPNRLAGLVDTQYF.